Listed here are 6 T cell receptor beta chains from one sample, sequenced in a study of T cells after posttransplantation cyclophosphamide. Assay: immunoSEQ multiplex PCR; the TCRdb copy retains only in-frame clones and omits some. The sample comprises 25,000 to 30,000 clones, about nine tenths of which are singletons, and around 3.5% rests with the top ten. Input material: PBMCs. The receptor source for this set is a man aged 45-65 years.

This clone appeared a few times. The rearrangement uses TRBV4-1 and TRBJ1-1, with D perhaps TRBD1 (6 bases). The CDR3 sequence is 14 residues long. V lost 1 base and J lost 3, with 9 bases in between. The germline gives CDR1 MGHRA, CDR2 YSYEKL. The CDR3 here is CASSQATGHTEAFF. CDR3 nucleotides: TGCGCCAGCAGCCAAGCTACAGGGCACACTGAAGCTTTCTTT.

A single count supports this clone. The gene calls are TRBV7-3 and TRBJ2-1; 15 bases map to TRBD2. The CDR3 extends over 16 amino acids. Germline CDR1 reads SGHTA; CDR2 reads FQGTGA. The trim removed 5 bases at V and 10 bases at J, leaving 9 bases unmatched. The CDR3 DNA reads as TGTGCCAGCAGCCCTCGGACTAGCGGGAGGGCCGGGGAGCAGTTCTTC. It encodes CASSPRTSGRAGEQFF.

CDR3 nucleotide sequence: TGCGCCAGCAGCCAGAAGGAGGGCCGGGAGACCCAGTACTTC. It specifies CASSQKEGRETQYF. V and J are TRBV4-1 and TRBJ2-5; D may be TRBD2 (6 bases). Germline V lookup: CDR1 MGHRA, CDR2 YSYEKL. Trimming took 3 bases from V and 5 from J, leaving 13 bases between them. The CDR3 contains 14 residues.

The CDR3 DNA follows: TGTGCCAGCTTTGTGGGGGGCCTCGGGAGGACTGAAGCTTTCTTT. It translates to CASFVGGLGRTEAFF. The rearrangement joins TRBV7-2 to TRBJ1-1, with D perhaps matching TRBD1 (6 bases). The CDR3 sequence is 15 residues long. From germline, CDR1 is SGHTA and CDR2 FQGNSA. The ends were cut back, 8 bases at V and 5 bases at J, with 21 bases in the middle.

This clone was counted once. The chain combines TRBV7-8 with TRBJ2-7, with D possibly TRBD1 on 5 matching bases. Trimming removed 4 bases from V and 4 bases from J, with 14 bases in between. CDR1 is SGHVS, CDR2 FQNEAQ, per germline. The CDR3 consists of 14 residues. CDR3 sequence: CASSSHWGKYEQYF. For the CDR3, the DNA is TGTGCCAGCAGCTCCCACTGGGGCAAATACGAGCAGTACTTC.

The rearrangement joins TRBV5-1 to TRBJ1-1; maybe TRBD1 (5 bases). Germline CDR1 SGHRS, CDR2 YFSETQ. Trimming pared 0 bases from V and 0 bases from J, leaving 9 bases between. This CDR3 contains 15 residues. CDR3 sequence reads: CASSLAGGVNTEAFF. The CDR3 DNA reads TGCGCCAGCAGCTTGGCCGGGGGTGTGAACACTGAAGCTTTCTTT.